The 19 T cell receptor beta chains listed next were all sequenced from one sample in a study of blood T cell repertoires in COVID-19 (dated by TCRdb to about 2020). Library method: the immunoSEQ multiplex PCR assay. TCRdb mirrors the immuneACCESS table, restricted to in-frame sequences. Some clones are absent from its copies; in checked studies, under half trace to an unresolved V gene, and the reason for the others is unknown. The table for this sample lists about 330,000 clones; approximately 88% of them were counted only once. Clones ranked in the top ten supply about 6% of the sample. The sample consisted of peripheral blood. Receptors were obtained from a man between 18 and 35 years old who had recovered from COVID-19.

J is TRBJ2-7 and V is TRBV4-2; 8 bases are a match to TRBD2. The CDR3 contains 17 residues. Germline lookup yields CDR1 LGHNA and CDR2 YNFKEQ. Losses at the gene ends were 1 base for V and 2 bases for J; bases not matched to a gene: 10. CDR3 bases: TGTGCCAGCAGCCAAGGGTTAGCGGGGACTTTAACCTACGAGCAGTACTTC. Protein product: CASSQGLAGTLTYEQYF.

The chain couples TRBV2 to TRBJ1-1; tentative D call: TRBD1 (5 bases). Germline CDR1 and CDR2: SNHLY and FYNNEI. The CDR3 has 14 residues. V dropped 3 bases and J dropped 1 base, with 9 bases sitting between them. The CDR3 spells CASSERRGNTEAFF. Written as DNA, the CDR3 is TGTGCCAGCAGTGAGCGAAGGGGGAACACTGAAGCTTTCTTT.

The V call is TRBV19, the J call TRBJ1-1; 10 bases map to TRBD1. Losses at the gene ends were 6 bases for V and 3 bases for J; bases not matched to a gene: 4. From germline, CDR1 is LNHDA and CDR2 SQIVND (reference sequence). CDR3 size: 14 residues. CDR3 in DNA: TGTGCCAGTAGGGACGGACAGGGGGACACTGAAGCTTTCTTT. Translation gives CASRDGQGDTEAFF.

J is TRBJ1-1 and V is TRBV6-5, with 7 bases identical to TRBD1. CDR1 and CDR2 from the germline V gene are MNHEY and SVGAGI. This CDR3 has 16 amino acids. V was pared by 4 bases and J by 0 bases, with 8 bases of the junction left unmatched. The CDR3: CASSSGTANLNTEAFF. The CDR3 region has the DNA TGTGCCAGCAGTTCGGGGACAGCTAATTTGAACACTGAAGCTTTCTTT.

The chain recombines TRBV7-9 with TRBJ2-2, with 8 bases fitting TRBD2. CDR3 length equals 16 residues. CDR1 is SEHNR and CDR2 is FQNEAQ in the germline V gene (reference sequence). J lost 0 bases, V lost 5 bases, and 5 bases had no gene match. The CDR3 bases are TGTGCCAGCAGCCCCTGGACTAGCTCGAACACCGGGGAGCTGTTTTTT. Protein: CASSPWTSSNTGELFF.

The J gene is TRBJ2-2, the V gene TRBV7-9; tentative D call: TRBD2 (5 bases). Per germline, CDR1 SEHNR and CDR2 FQNEAQ (reference sequence). V shed 2 bases and J shed 5 bases, with 9 bases lying between them. CDR3 size: 14 residues. CDR3 sequence: CASSLLAWTGELFF. In DNA, the CDR3 is TGTGCCAGCAGCTTACTAGCTTGGACCGGGGAGCTGTTTTTT.

This clone was recorded once. The rearrangement uses TRBV10-3 and TRBJ2-7; perhaps TRBD1 as D (5 bases). Germline V gene sequence: CDR1 ENHRY, CDR2 SYGVKD. This CDR3 contains 12 residues. CDR3 nucleotides: TGTGCTGTTAAGGGGTTGTCCTACGAGCAGTACTTC. Translation gives CAVKGLSYEQYF.

The CDR3 DNA reads TGTGCCAGCAGTGAATCCCCAGTCTATGGCTACACCTTC. It specifies CASSESPVYGYTF. This chain links TRBV25-1 with TRBJ1-2; no reliable D call. Germline loops: CDR1 MGHDK, CDR2 SYGVNS. Trimming removed 1 base at V and 4 bases at J, with 7 bases between. This CDR3 is built from 13 residues.

The chain carries TRBV13 and TRBJ2-7; TRBD1 might be the D (5 bases). Germline-derived CDR1 and CDR2 are PRHDT and FYEKMQ (reference sequence). The CDR3 consists of 15 residues. V dropped 0 bases and J dropped 5 bases, with 14 bases sitting between them. This CDR3 reads CASSLGTGVGDEQYF. The CDR3 bases are TGTGCCAGCAGCTTAGGTACAGGCGTAGGGGACGAGCAGTACTTC.

CDR3 bases: TGTGCCAGCAGTGGGACTAGCGGAGTTTCCTACAATGAGCAGTTCTTC. Protein: CASSGTSGVSYNEQFF. V usage is TRBV6-1 and J usage is TRBJ2-1; the match to TRBD2 covers 10 bases. There are 16 residues in the CDR3. Trimming removed 4 bases from V and 1 base from J; junction bases left unmatched: 4. Germline CDR1 reads MNHNS; CDR2 reads SASEGT.

The rearrangement joins TRBV5-6 to TRBJ1-5, with 7 bases identical to TRBD1. CDR1 and CDR2 (germline): SGHDT, YYEEEE. Germline trimming cut 1 base from V and 0 bases from J; bases unmatched to any gene: 7. This CDR3 has 17 residues. The CDR3 nucleotides read TGTGCCAGCAGCTTGTACAGGGGACGAACTAGCAATCAGCCCCAGCATTTT. Its translation is CASSLYRGRTSNQPQHF.

This chain uses TRBV4-1 with TRBJ1-3, with D hard to call. The CDR3 loop spans 14 amino acids. V was cut by 2 bases and J by 11 bases, with 16 bases left in between. Germline V CDR1 and CDR2: MGHRA, YSYEKL. The CDR3 DNA sequence: TGCGCCAGCAGCCAATGGACTTCGGGAGGCTCCATATATTTT. As protein: CASSQWTSGGSIYF.

The chain recombines TRBV6-5 with TRBJ2-1; D is possibly TRBD1 (5 bases). CDR1 MNHEY and CDR2 SVGAGI come from the germline V gene. The CDR3 contains 16 residues. The V gene lost 0 bases and the J gene lost 2 bases, with 11 bases spanning the gap. CDR3: CASSYSTDRAYNEQFF. The CDR3 DNA sequence: TGTGCCAGCAGTTACTCGACAGATCGGGCCTACAATGAGCAGTTCTTC.

The rearrangement links TRBV4-1 to TRBJ2-1; weak D call: TRBD1 (6 bases). V was clipped by 3 bases and J by 4 bases, with 13 bases between them. This CDR3 contains 15 residues. CDR1 MGHRA and CDR2 YSYEKL come from the germline V gene. CDR3 region: CASSHQGPSYNEQFF. DNA for the CDR3: TGCGCCAGCAGCCACCAGGGGCCTTCATACAATGAGCAGTTCTTC.

The chain joins TRBV20-1 to TRBJ2-7, with a tentative D call TRBD2 (6 bases). Per the germline V gene, CDR1 is DFQATT and CDR2 is SNEGSKA (reference sequence). This CDR3 has 11 residues. Trimming left V 4 bases short and J 4 bases short, with 8 bases between. The CDR3 region has the DNA TGCAGTGCTACGGGACTGTACGAGCAGTACTTC. Its protein is CSATGLYEQYF.

The chain recombines TRBV6-5 with TRBJ2-3, with 11 bases aligning to TRBD2. Germline V CDR1 and CDR2: MNHEY, SVGAGI. V lost 7 bases and J lost 5; bases outside the gene matches: 8. This CDR3 spans 15 amino acids. CDR3 DNA: TGTGCCAGCAACGAGCTAGCGGGGGGAGAAGATACGCAGTATTTT. This codes for CASNELAGGEDTQYF.

The rearrangement links TRBV3-1 (or the pseudogene TRBV3-2) to TRBJ2-7; D uncertain. In germline, CDR1 is LGHDT, CDR2 YNNKEL (reference sequence). V was clipped by 3 bases and J by 1 base, with 4 bases between them. The CDR3 extends over 12 amino acids. The CDR3 DNA reads as TGTGCCAGCAGCCAGAGTTCCTACGAGCAGTACTTC. Translated: CASSQSSYEQYF.

The gene calls are TRBV2 and TRBJ1-1; D perhaps matches TRBD1 (6 bases). The CDR3 loop spans 10 amino acids. The germline V gene encodes CDR1 SNHLY and CDR2 FYNNEI. Trimming stripped 6 bases from V and 7 bases from J, with 6 bases between. Written as DNA, the CDR3 is TGTGCCAGCAGACAGGGTGAAGCTTTCTTT. Translation: CASRQGEAFF.

V and J are TRBV2 and TRBJ1-1; tentative D call: TRBD1 (6 bases). The CDR3 is 13 amino acids. Germline-derived CDR1 and CDR2 are SNHLY and FYNNEI. V lost 7 bases to trimming and J lost 6 bases, with 15 bases between them. The CDR3 here is CASIEGGGAEAFF. In DNA form, the CDR3 reads TGTGCCAGCATCGAAGGGGGGGGCGCTGAAGCTTTCTTT.